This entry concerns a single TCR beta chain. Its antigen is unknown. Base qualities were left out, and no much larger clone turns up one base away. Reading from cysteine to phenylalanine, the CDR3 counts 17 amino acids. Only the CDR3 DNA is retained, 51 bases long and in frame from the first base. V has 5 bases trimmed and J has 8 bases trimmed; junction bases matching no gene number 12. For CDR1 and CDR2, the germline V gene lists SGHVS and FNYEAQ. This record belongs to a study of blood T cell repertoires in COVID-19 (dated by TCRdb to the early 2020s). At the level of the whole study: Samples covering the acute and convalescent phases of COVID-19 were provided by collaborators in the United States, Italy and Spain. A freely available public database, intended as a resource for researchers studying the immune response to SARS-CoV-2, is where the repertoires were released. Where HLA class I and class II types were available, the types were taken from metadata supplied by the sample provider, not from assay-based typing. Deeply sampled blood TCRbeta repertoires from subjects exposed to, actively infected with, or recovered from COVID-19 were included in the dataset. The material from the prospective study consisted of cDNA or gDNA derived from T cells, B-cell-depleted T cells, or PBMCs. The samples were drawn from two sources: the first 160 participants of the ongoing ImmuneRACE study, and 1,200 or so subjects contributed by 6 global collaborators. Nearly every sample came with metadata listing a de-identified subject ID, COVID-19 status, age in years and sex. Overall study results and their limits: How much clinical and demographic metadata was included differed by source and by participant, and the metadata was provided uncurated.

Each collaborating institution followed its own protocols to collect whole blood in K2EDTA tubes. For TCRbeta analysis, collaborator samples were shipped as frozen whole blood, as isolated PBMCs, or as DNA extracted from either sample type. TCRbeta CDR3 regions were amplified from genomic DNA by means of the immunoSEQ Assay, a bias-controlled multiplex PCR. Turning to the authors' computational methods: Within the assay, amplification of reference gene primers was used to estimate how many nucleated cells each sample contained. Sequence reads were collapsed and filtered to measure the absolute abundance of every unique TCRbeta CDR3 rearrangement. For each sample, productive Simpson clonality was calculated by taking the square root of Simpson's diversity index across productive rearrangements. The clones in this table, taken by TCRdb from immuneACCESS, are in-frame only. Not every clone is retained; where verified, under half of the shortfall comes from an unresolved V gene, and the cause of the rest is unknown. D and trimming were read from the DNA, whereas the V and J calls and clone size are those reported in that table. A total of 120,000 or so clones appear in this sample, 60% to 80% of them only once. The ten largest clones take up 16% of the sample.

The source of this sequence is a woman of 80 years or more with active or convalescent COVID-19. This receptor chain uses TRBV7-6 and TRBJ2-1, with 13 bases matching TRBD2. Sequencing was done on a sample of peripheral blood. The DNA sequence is TGTGCCAGCAGCCAACCTTTACTAGCGGGAGGGAAAGATGAGCAGTTCTTC. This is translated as CASSQPLLAGGKDEQFF.